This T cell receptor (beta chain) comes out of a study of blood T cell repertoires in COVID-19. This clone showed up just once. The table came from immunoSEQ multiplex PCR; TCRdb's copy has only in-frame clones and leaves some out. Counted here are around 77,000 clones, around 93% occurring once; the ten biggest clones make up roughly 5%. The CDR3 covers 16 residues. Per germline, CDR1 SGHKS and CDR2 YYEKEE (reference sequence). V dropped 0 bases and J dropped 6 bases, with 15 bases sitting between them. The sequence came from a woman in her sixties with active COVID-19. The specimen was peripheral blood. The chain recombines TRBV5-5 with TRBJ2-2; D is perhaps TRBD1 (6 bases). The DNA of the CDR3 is TGTGCCAGCAGCTTGGTGCAGGGGATGGGTGCCGGGGAGCTGTTTTTT. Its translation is CASSLVQGMGAGELFF.